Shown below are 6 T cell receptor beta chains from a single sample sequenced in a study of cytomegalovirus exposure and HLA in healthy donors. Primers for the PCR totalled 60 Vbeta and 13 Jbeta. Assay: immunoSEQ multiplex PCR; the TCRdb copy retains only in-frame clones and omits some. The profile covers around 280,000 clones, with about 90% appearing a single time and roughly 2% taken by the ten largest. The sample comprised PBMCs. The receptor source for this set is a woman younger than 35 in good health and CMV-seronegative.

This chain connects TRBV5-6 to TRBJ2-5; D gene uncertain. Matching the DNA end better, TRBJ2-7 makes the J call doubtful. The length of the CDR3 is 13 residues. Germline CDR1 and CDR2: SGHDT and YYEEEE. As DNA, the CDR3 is TGTGCCAGCAGCTTGGGGAGAACCTACGAGCAGTACTTC. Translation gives CASSLGRTYEQYF.

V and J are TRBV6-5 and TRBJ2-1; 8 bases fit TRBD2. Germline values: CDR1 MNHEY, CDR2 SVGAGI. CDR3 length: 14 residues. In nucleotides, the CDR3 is TGTGTAACTAGCGGCGGTCGCTCCTACAATGAGCAGTTCTTC. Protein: CVTSGGRSYNEQFF.

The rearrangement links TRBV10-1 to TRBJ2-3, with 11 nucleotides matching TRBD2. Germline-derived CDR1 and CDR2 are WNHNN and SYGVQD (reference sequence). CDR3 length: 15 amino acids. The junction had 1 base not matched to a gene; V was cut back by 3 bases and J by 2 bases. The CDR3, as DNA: TGCGCCAGCAGTGATAGCGGGGGGGCCACAGATACGCAGTATTTT. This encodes CASSDSGGATDTQYF.

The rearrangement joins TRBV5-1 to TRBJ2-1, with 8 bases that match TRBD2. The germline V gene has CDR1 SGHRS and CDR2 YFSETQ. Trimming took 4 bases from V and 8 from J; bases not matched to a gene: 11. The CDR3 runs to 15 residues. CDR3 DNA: TGCGCCAGCAGCGACTCGGGGGGGCCTGTCTATGAGCAGTTCTTC. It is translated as CASSDSGGPVYEQFF. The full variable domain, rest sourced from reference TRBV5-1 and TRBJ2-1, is KAGVTQTPRYLIKTRGQQVTLSCSPISGHRSVSWYQQTPGQGLQFLFEYFSETQRNKGNFPGRFSGRQFSNSRSEMNVSTLELGDSALYLCASSDSGGPVYEQFFGPGTRLTVL.

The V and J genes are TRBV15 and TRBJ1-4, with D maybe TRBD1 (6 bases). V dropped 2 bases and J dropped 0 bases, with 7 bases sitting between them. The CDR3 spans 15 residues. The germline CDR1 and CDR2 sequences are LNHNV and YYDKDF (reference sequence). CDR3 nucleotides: TGTGCCACCAGCAGAACAGGGACAACTAATGAAAAACTGTTTTTT. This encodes CATSRTGTTNEKLFF.

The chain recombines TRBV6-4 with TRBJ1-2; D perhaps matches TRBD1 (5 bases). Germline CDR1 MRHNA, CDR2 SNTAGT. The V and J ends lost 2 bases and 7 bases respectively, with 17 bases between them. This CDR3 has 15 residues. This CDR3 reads CASSDGAGSIGGYTF. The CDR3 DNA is TGTGCCAGCAGTGACGGGGCAGGTAGCATTGGTGGCTACACCTTC.